These 25 T cell receptor beta chains were all obtained from the same sample, sequenced in a study of memory CD4+ T cells and cytomegalovirus serostatus (dated by TCRdb to between 2018 and 2021). A FACSAria II was used to sort memory CD4+ T cells, defined as single viable CD3+CD4+CD8-CD45RO+ cells. The library was obtained by the immunoSEQ multiplex PCR assay. What TCRdb holds here is the immuneACCESS table cut down to in-frame rearrangements. Part of the clones is not present; checked against another copy, under half of the missing clones reflect an unresolved V gene, and the others are unexplained. The sample table records 60,000 to 70,000 clones; about three quarters of these occur just once. The top ten hold approximately 0.54% of the sample. The specimen was memory CD4+ T cells from blood. These receptors all stem from an adult in good health and CMV-seronegative. Some clones in this sample may be carry-over from other donors' samples.

To note about this clone: Other nucleotide sequences from this sample produce the same CDR3. V gene TRBV6-6 combines with J gene TRBJ2-5; D may be TRBD1 (6 bases). Per the germline V gene, CDR1 is MNHNY and CDR2 is SVGAGI (reference sequence). V lost 6 bases and J 5 bases, leaving 16 bases between the germline ends. The CDR3 loop spans 14 amino acids. CDR3 residues: CASSPEGGRETQYF. In DNA, the CDR3 is TGTGCCAGCAGCCCCGAAGGGGGTCGGGAGACCCAGTACTTC.

The DNA of the CDR3 is TGTGCCATCAGTGAGTCGGGCGGAGTTGGCTACGAGCAGTACTTC. This sequence encodes CAISESGGVGYEQYF. V usage is TRBV10-3 and J usage is TRBJ2-7; no reliable D call. V lost 0 bases and J lost 3, with 12 bases in between. The length of the CDR3 is 15 residues. CDR1 ENHRY and CDR2 SYGVKD come from the germline V gene.

The V gene is TRBV29-1, the J gene TRBJ1-5; perhaps TRBD1 as D (5 bases). Germline V gene lookup returns CDR1 SQVTM and CDR2 ANQGSEA. The length of the CDR3 is 14 residues. Trimming left V 6 bases short and J 5 bases short, with 17 bases between. CDR3 amino acids: CSVSSGGYDQPQHF. CDR3 coding DNA: TGCAGCGTCTCCTCTGGGGGGTATGATCAGCCCCAGCATTTT.

The V gene is TRBV5-1, the J gene TRBJ1-4; TRBD1 is a possible D gene (5 bases). Germline-derived CDR1 and CDR2 are SGHRS and YFSETQ. The CDR3 totals 14 residues. V shed 0 bases and J shed 8 bases, with 11 bases lying between them. The CDR3 sequence: CASSLAGSEEKLFF. The CDR3 nucleotides are TGCGCCAGCAGCTTGGCAGGGTCCGAAGAAAAACTGTTTTTT.

This clone was seen just once. The chain joins TRBV10-3 to TRBJ2-7; 10 positions match TRBD1. The length of the CDR3 is 14 residues. The ends lost 6 bases at V and 1 base at J; junction bases unmatched: 3. The germline CDR1 and CDR2 sequences are ENHRY and SYGVKD. The CDR3 protein is CAIRDRGNSYEQYF. CDR3 in DNA: TGTGCCATCAGGGACAGGGGGAATTCCTACGAGCAGTACTTC.

CDR3 in DNA: TGTGCCAGCAGCCAAGATGGGCGTGGATATGAGCAGTTCTTC. Protein product: CASSQDGRGYEQFF. The V and J genes are TRBV14 and TRBJ2-1, with D hard to call. The CDR3 is made up of 14 amino acids. Germline V CDR1 and CDR2: SGHDN, FVKESK. The germline V and J ends were trimmed by 0 bases and 8 bases, with 11 bases remaining between them.

Many counts were recorded for this clone. J is TRBJ2-7 and V is TRBV27; 8 bases are a match to TRBD1. The J segment lost 2 bases and the V segment lost 2 bases, leaving 8 bases of the junction unmatched. Germline CDR1 is MNHEY and CDR2 is SMNVEV (reference sequence). The CDR3 runs to 16 residues. The CDR3 protein is CASSLKGRGLPYEQYF. The DNA of the CDR3 is TGTGCCAGCAGTTTAAAGGGCAGGGGGCTGCCCTACGAGCAGTACTTC.

In its sample, this clone was seen once. The gene calls are TRBV7-2 and TRBJ1-2; D is undetermined. Between the trimmed V and J ends, which lost 1 base and 6 bases, there was a span of 12 bases. Germline loops: CDR1 SGHTA, CDR2 FQGNSA. The CDR3 sequence is 14 residues long. CDR3: CASSLELIGDGYTF. The CDR3 bases are TGTGCCAGCAGCTTAGAATTGATCGGGGATGGCTACACCTTC.

The rearrangement joins TRBV21-1 to TRBJ1-2; whether TRBD1, the table's D call, matches the DNA was not checked. TRBV21-1 represents a pseudogene. The CDR3 runs 14 residues. CDR3 in amino acids: CASSVRGGSDGYTF. The CDR3 nucleotides are TGTGCCAGCAGCGTGCGAGGGGGTAGCGATGGCTACACCTTC.

The chain has TRBV5-1 and TRBJ1-2; D not certain. The V end lost 0 bases, the J end lost 2 bases, and 8 bases lay between the germline ends. The CDR3 sequence is 14 residues long. The germline CDR1 and CDR2 sequences are SGHRS and YFSETQ. Here the CDR3 DNA reads TGCGCCAGCAGCTTGGAGGTTGGGAACTATGGCTACACCTTC. Translating it yields CASSLEVGNYGYTF.

This clone was detected only once. The genes are TRBV2 and TRBJ2-5, with 7 nucleotides matching TRBD2. Unmatched junction bases numbered 4, after V lost 8 bases and J lost 4 bases. The CDR3 spans 12 residues. The germline V gene has CDR1 SNHLY and CDR2 FYNNEI. The CDR3 DNA is TGTGCCAGCGTGGGGGGGGGAGAGACCCAGTACTTC. Protein product: CASVGGGETQYF.

This chain joins TRBV7-8 and TRBJ2-5; D possibly corresponds to TRBD1 (6 bases). V dropped 2 bases and J dropped 1 base, with 8 bases sitting between them. This CDR3 is 14 amino acids long. The germline V gene has CDR1 SGHVS and CDR2 FQNEAQ. The CDR3 protein is CASSLRTVQETQYF. The CDR3 DNA reads as TGTGCCAGCAGCTTAAGGACAGTCCAAGAGACCCAGTACTTC.

This clone was seen only a few times. The chain couples TRBV15 to TRBJ2-3; 9 bases agree with TRBD1. CDR3 length: 16 residues. V was pared by 4 bases and J by 1 base, with 6 bases of the junction left unmatched. Germline V gene sequence: CDR1 LNHNV, CDR2 YYDKDF (reference sequence). This CDR3 reads CATSNSRTGGTDTQYF. The CDR3 DNA reads as TGTGCCACCAGCAACTCAAGGACAGGGGGCACAGATACGCAGTATTTT.

This clone appeared once. The rearrangement uses TRBV7-8 and TRBJ1-2; D possibly corresponds to TRBD1 (6 bases). Trimming stripped 1 base from V and 4 bases from J, with 16 bases between. In germline, CDR1 is SGHVS, CDR2 FQNEAQ. The CDR3 runs to 16 residues. CDR3 sequence (DNA): TGTGCCAGCAGCTTAGGGGATTACAGGGCCGTCTATGGCTACACCTTC. This translates into CASSLGDYRAVYGYTF.

This clone was observed once. V usage is TRBV2 and J usage is TRBJ2-5; 7 bases are a match to TRBD2. This CDR3 contains 14 residues. V lost 6 bases, J lost 3 bases, and 7 bases stayed unmatched. The germline CDR1 and CDR2 sequences are SNHLY and FYNNEI. The CDR3 DNA is TGTGCCAGCAGCGGGGACTATACTAAAGAGACCCAGTACTTC. This codes for CASSGDYTKETQYF. Supplemented by reference TRBV2 and TRBJ2-5, the full variable domain reads EPEVTQTPSHQVTQMGQEVILRCVPISNHLYFYWYRQILGQKVEFLVSFYNNEISEKSEIFDDQFSVERPDGSNFTLKIRSTKLEDSAMYFCASSGDYTKETQYFGPGTRLLVL.

The rearrangement links TRBV7-9 to TRBJ1-1, with TRBD1 as a possible D gene (6 bases). Trimming cost V 5 bases and J 0 bases, with 22 bases left between them. CDR1 is SEHNR and CDR2 is FQNEAQ in the germline V gene (reference sequence). This CDR3 comprises 18 residues. This chain's CDR3 is CASSPKTGPGTMNTEAFF. CDR3 coding DNA: TGTGCCAGCAGCCCAAAAACAGGGCCTGGCACCATGAACACTGAAGCTTTCTTT.

V is TRBV28 and J is TRBJ2-1, with 13 bases matching TRBD2. The J segment lost 8 bases and the V segment lost 5 bases, leaving 9 bases of the junction unmatched. Germline CDR1 and CDR2: MDHEN and SYDVKM. This CDR3 has 16 residues. The CDR3 nucleotides are TGTGCCAGCAGTCCTCCAAGGACTAGCGGGAGCGATGAGCAGTTCTTC. Translated, it gives CASSPPRTSGSDEQFF.

This clone was found once. The V gene is TRBV5-6, the J gene TRBJ2-1; D gene unclear. V dropped 0 bases and J dropped 3 bases, with 10 bases sitting between them. The CDR3 has 15 residues. The germline CDR1 and CDR2 sequences are SGHDT and YYEEEE. The CDR3 nucleotides read TGTGCCAGCAGCTTGGTGGGGAATTACTACAATGAGCAGTTCTTC. It is translated as CASSLVGNYYNEQFF.

This chain joins TRBV7-2 and TRBJ2-1, with D possibly being TRBD2 (7 bases). Deletions cut 7 bases from V and 8 bases from J, with 15 bases between. The CDR3 is 13 amino acids. Per germline, CDR1 SGHTA and CDR2 FQGNSA. The CDR3 here is CASTGGGGDEQFF. The CDR3 DNA reads TGTGCCAGCACGGGGGGCGGAGGGGATGAGCAGTTCTTC. Full variable domain (outside the CDR3, taken from reference TRBV7-2 and TRBJ2-1): GAGVSQSPSNKVTEKGKDVELRCDPISGHTALYWYRQSLGQGLEFLIYFQGNSAPDKSGLPSDRFSAERTGGSVSTLTIQRTQQEDSAVYLCASTGGGGDEQFFGPGTRLTVL.

The chain couples TRBV29-1 to TRBJ2-6, with a possible D match to TRBD2 (7 bases). Trimming took 0 bases from V and 0 from J, leaving 21 bases between them. CDR3 length equals 20 residues. Germline-derived CDR1 and CDR2 are SQVTM and ANQGSEA. DNA of the CDR3: TGCAGCGTTGAAGATGGTTCTTCGGGGGGCCTCAGCTCTGGGGCCAACGTCCTGACTTTC. This gives the protein CSVEDGSSGGLSSGANVLTF.

V is TRBV2 and J is TRBJ2-1; a weak D match, TRBD2 (5 bases). Germline loops: CDR1 SNHLY, CDR2 FYNNEI. The germline V and J ends were trimmed by 0 bases and 4 bases, with 10 bases remaining between them. This CDR3 has 15 residues. The CDR3 DNA reads as TGTGCCAGCAGTGAAGCCTACGGGGTTTACAATGAGCAGTTCTTC. Amino acid sequence: CASSEAYGVYNEQFF.

V gene TRBV5-1 combines with J gene TRBJ1-3; D unclear. The germline V gene has CDR1 SGHRS and CDR2 YFSETQ. V was trimmed by 1 base and J by 0 bases, leaving 5 bases between them. The CDR3 runs to 14 residues. The CDR3: CASSLTASGNTIYF. The CDR3, as DNA: TGCGCCAGCAGCTTGACCGCCTCTGGAAACACCATATATTTT.

The chain has TRBV7-3 and TRBJ2-7; 8 positions match TRBD1. Germline CDR1 reads SGHTA; CDR2 reads FQGTGA. V was clipped by 5 bases and J by 3 bases; unmatched bases: 6. This CDR3 has 14 residues. For the CDR3, the DNA is TGTGCCAGCAGCCAGACCGGGACAGGCTACGAGCAGTACTTC. Encoded protein: CASSQTGTGYEQYF.

V and J are TRBV2 and TRBJ2-1; the D is unclear. This CDR3 has 15 residues. Trimming took 1 base from V and 5 from J, leaving 12 bases between them. From germline, CDR1 is SNHLY and CDR2 FYNNEI. CDR3 nucleotide sequence: TGTGCCAGCAGTGAAGATAGGGTGGGTAACAATGAGCAGTTCTTC. Its translation: CASSEDRVGNNEQFF.

The gene calls are TRBV5-1 and TRBJ2-5, with 8 bases lining up with TRBD1. J was trimmed by 4 bases and V by 4 bases; bases with no gene match: 6. The CDR3 has 14 residues. Germline V gene lookup returns CDR1 SGHRS and CDR2 YFSETQ. CDR3: CASSSGQGPETQYF. DNA for the CDR3: TGCGCCAGCAGCAGCGGACAGGGCCCAGAGACCCAGTACTTC.